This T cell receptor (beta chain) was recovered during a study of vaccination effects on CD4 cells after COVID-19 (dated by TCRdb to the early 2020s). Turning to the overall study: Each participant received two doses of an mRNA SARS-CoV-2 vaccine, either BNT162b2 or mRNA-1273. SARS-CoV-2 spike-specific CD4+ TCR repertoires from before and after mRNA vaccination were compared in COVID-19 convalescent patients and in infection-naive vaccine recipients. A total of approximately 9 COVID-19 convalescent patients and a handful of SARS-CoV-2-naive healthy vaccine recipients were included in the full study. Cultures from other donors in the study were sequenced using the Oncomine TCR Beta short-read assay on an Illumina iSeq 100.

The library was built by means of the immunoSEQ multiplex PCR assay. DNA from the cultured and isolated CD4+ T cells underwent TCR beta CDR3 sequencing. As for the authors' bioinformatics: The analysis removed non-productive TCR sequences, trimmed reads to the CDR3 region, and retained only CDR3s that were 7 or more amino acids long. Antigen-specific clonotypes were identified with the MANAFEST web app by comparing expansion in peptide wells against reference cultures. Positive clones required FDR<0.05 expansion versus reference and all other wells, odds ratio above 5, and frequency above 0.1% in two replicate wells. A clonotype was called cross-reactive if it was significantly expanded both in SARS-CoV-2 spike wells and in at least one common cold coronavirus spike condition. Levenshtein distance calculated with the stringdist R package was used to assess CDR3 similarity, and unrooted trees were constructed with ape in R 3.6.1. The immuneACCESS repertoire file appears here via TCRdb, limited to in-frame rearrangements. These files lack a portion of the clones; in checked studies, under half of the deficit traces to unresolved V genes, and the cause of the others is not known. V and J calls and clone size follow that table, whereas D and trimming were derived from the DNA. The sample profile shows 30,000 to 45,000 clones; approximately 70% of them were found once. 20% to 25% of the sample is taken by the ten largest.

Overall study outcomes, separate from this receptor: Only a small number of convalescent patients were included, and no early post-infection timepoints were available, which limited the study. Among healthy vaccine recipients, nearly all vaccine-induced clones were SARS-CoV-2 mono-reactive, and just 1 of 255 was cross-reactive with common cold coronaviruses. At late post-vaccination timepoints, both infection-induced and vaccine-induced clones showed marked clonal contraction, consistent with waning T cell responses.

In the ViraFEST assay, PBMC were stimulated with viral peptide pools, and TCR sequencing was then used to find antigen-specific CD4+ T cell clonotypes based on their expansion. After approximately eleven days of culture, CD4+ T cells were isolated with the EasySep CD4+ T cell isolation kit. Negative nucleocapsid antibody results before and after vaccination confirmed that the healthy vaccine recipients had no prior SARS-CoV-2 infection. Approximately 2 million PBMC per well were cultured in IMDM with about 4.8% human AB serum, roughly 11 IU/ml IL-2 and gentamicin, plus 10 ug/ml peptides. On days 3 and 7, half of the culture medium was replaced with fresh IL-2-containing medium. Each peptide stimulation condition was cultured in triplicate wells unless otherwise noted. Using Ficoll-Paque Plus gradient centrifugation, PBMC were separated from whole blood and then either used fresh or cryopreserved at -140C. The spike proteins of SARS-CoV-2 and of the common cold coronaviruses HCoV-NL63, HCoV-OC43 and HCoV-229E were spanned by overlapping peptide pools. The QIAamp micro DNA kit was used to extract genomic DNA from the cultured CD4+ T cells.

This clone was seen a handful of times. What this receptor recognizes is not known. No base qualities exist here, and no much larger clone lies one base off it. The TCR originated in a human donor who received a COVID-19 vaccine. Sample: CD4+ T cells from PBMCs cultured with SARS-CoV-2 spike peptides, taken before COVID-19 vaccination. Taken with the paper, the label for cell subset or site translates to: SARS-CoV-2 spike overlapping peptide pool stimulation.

The CDR3 region: CASSIGDGRVTEAFF. The nucleotide sequence reads as follows: TGTGCCAGTAGTATCGGTGACGGGCGAGTTACTGAAGCTTTCTTT. The chain is assembled from TRBV19 and TRBJ1-1, with no D gene named confidently. The CDR3 starts with the cysteine, ends with the phenylalanine, and has 15 residues. The only DNA kept is the CDR3, 45 bases in frame from the first base. The junction carries 16 bases between V and J, which are trimmed by 3 bases and 5 bases respectively. Looking up the germline V gene (reference sequence) yields CDR1 LNHDA and CDR2 SQIVND.